This T cell receptor beta chain was profiled in a study of identical twins. General study results and limits: Invariant MAIT and iNKT cells could partly confound zero-insertion analyses.

Remarks on this clonotype: What it binds is unknown.

One entry per CDR3 protein, called by TCRdb with MiXCR from the 5' RACE reads. The repertoire has a few hundred thousand distinct CDR3 sequences, more than 20% of them found once; the top ten carry 2.5% to 3.5%. CDR1 and CDR2 (germline): SGDLS, YYNGEE. Trimming pared 3 bases from V and 7 bases from J, leaving 16 bases between. The CDR3 extends over 14 amino acids. This sample also appeared in a second study, on T cells expressing NK-cell markers.

The chain is built from TRBV9 and TRBJ2-5; possibly TRBD2 for D (6 bases). The source material was CD4+ T cells sorted from blood. The clonotype originates from a woman between 18 and 29 years old in good health. The CDR3 is CASSERAPEGTQYF. The CDR3 DNA follows: TGTGCCAGCAGCGAGAGAGCGCCGGAGGGGACCCAGTACTTC.